A single sample is the source of the 28 T cell receptor beta chains below, sequenced in a study of type 1 regulatory T cells. TCRdb ran MiXCR on the reads and lists one entry per CDR3 protein. The table includes roughly 62,000 distinct CDR3 sequences, 62% detected once. Their specific antigens are unknown. Sequenced: cultured non-Tr1 T cells, either the whole culture or a sorted T cell fraction (not recorded which). The receptors shown here come from a human donor in good health.

This chain uses TRBV4-1 with TRBJ2-7; D might be TRBD2 (6 bases). V was pared by 0 bases and J by 4 bases, with 16 bases between. Germline CDR1 is MGHRA and CDR2 is YSYEKL. The CDR3 is 16 residues long. The chain's CDR3 is CASSQEGGTGSYEQYF. Here the CDR3 DNA reads TGCGCCAGCAGCCAAGAAGGAGGTACCGGGAGTTACGAGCAGTACTTC.

The chain links TRBV24-1 to TRBJ1-5; D unresolved. V gave up 5 bases and J gave up 6 bases, with 7 bases separating them. The CDR3 contains 12 residues. Germline V gene data show CDR1 as KGHDR and CDR2 as SFDVKD. In nucleotides, the CDR3 is TGTGCCACCAGTGCGGGGTTTCAGCCCCAGCATTTT. Amino acid sequence: CATSAGFQPQHF.

The chain recombines TRBV6-1 with TRBJ2-1; TRBD2 matches at 12 bases. CDR1 and CDR2 from the germline V gene are MNHNS and SASEGT. J lost 8 bases, V lost 7 bases, and 9 bases had no gene match. The CDR3 loop spans 15 amino acids. The CDR3 region has the DNA TGTGCCAGCATTCTGACTAGCGGGAGCGTACATGAGCAGTTCTTC. Amino acid sequence: CASILTSGSVHEQFF.

This clonotype was counted a few times. The gene calls are TRBV13 and TRBJ1-1; D is unresolved. Between the trimmed V and J ends, which lost 0 bases and 4 bases, there was a span of 12 bases. Germline values: CDR1 PRHDT, CDR2 FYEKMQ (reference sequence). CDR3 length equals 15 residues. CDR3 bases: TGTGCCAGCAGCTTAGGCCCCAGGCTGGGCACTGAAGCTTTCTTT. This encodes CASSLGPRLGTEAFF.

In this sample, this clonotype is medium-sized. The chain has TRBV29-1 and TRBJ2-7; perhaps TRBD2 as D (5 bases). The CDR3 contains 11 residues. CDR1 and CDR2 from the germline V gene are SQVTM and ANQGSEA. Trimming removed 4 bases from V and 7 bases from J, with 11 bases in between. The chain's CDR3 is CSVVKGSEQYF. As DNA, the CDR3 is TGCAGCGTTGTCAAAGGGAGTGAGCAGTACTTC.

CDR3 coding DNA: TGTGCCAGCAGCCACCGCCTACCCTCATACAATGAGCAGTTCTTC. Translating gives CASSHRLPSYNEQFF. This chain joins TRBV7-9 and TRBJ2-1, with D uncertain. V lost 5 bases to trimming and J lost 4 bases, with 15 bases between them. The CDR3 is made up of 15 amino acids. Germline CDR1 and CDR2: SEHNR and FQNEAQ (reference sequence).

V is TRBV18 and J is TRBJ1-2; TRBD1 is a possible D gene (5 bases). Germline CDR1 reads KGHSH; CDR2 reads LQKENI. With 2 bases removed from V and 6 bases from J, the gap between germline ends came to 10 bases. The CDR3 consists of 13 residues. The CDR3 sequence is CASSPGETDGYTF. The CDR3 coding sequence is TGTGCCAGCTCACCAGGGGAGACAGATGGCTACACCTTC.

V usage is TRBV18 and J usage is TRBJ1-5; no firm D call. Looked up from germline, CDR1 is KGHSH and CDR2 is LQKENI. Trimming removed 2 bases at V and 2 bases at J, with 13 bases between. CDR3 length equals 16 residues. The CDR3 loop reads CASSPSAPEGNQPQHF. CDR3 coding DNA: TGTGCCAGCTCACCATCCGCCCCCGAGGGCAATCAGCCCCAGCATTTT. The variable domain in full, with the rest retrieved from reference TRBV18 and TRBJ1-5, is NAGVMQNPRHLVRRRGQEARLRCSPMKGHSHVYWYRQLPEEGLKFMVYLQKENIIDESGMPKERFSAEFPKEGPSILRIQQVVRGDSAAYFCASSPSAPEGNQPQHFGDGTRLSIL.

This sequence joins TRBV12-5 and TRBJ1-1, with a possible D match to TRBD1 (5 bases). This CDR3 contains 14 residues. V lost 0 bases and J 4 bases, leaving 9 bases between the germline ends. The germline CDR1 and CDR2 sequences are LGHNT and FRNRAP. The CDR3 DNA reads TGTGCTAGTGGTTTGGTATCAAGGGGCACTGAAGCTTTCTTT. This encodes CASGLVSRGTEAFF.

The chain combines TRBV12-3 or TRBV12-4 with TRBJ1-5, with D possibly matching TRBD1 (6 bases). The CDR3 spans 14 residues. V lost 6 bases to trimming and J lost 4 bases, with 13 bases between them. DNA of the CDR3: TGTGCCAGCAGACAGACTAGGGGGAATCAGCCCCAGCATTTT. Amino acid sequence: CASRQTRGNQPQHF.

The chain recombines TRBV7-6 with TRBJ2-1; 9 bases match TRBD2. The ends lost 1 base at V and 3 bases at J; junction bases unmatched: 4. The CDR3 has 16 amino acids. Germline-derived CDR1 and CDR2 are SGHVS and FNYEAQ. This CDR3 reads CASSLGGTSSYNEQFF. CDR3 DNA: TGTGCCAGCAGCTTAGGGGGGACTAGCAGCTACAATGAGCAGTTCTTC.

This chain links TRBV7-9 with TRBJ2-3; TRBD2 agrees at 10 bases. This CDR3 region has 16 residues. Germline lookup yields CDR1 SEHNR and CDR2 FQNEAQ (reference sequence). V trimming: 5 bases; J trimming: 2 bases; junction bases outside the gene matches: 7. CDR3 bases: TGTGCCAGCAGCCCTCAGACTAGCGGGTACACAGATACGCAGTATTTT. This codes for CASSPQTSGYTDTQYF.

The chain couples TRBV5-1 to TRBJ2-7; perhaps TRBD1 as D (5 bases). The V and J ends lost 1 base and 0 bases respectively, with 8 bases between them. CDR3 length: 14 amino acids. Germline loops: CDR1 SGHRS, CDR2 YFSETQ. The CDR3, as DNA: TGCGCCAGCAGCTTGCGGACAATCTCCTACGAGCAGTACTTC. Translation gives CASSLRTISYEQYF. The entire variable domain, with the rest obtained from reference TRBV5-1 and TRBJ2-7, is as follows: KAGVTQTPRYLIKTRGQQVTLSCSPISGHRSVSWYQQTPGQGLQFLFEYFSETQRNKGNFPGRFSGRQFSNSRSEMNVSTLELGDSALYLCASSLRTISYEQYFGPGTRLTVT.

This clonotype appeared a few times. The chain combines TRBV5-1 with TRBJ2-5, with 8 bases identical to TRBD1. The CDR3 has 13 residues. The germline V gene has CDR1 SGHRS and CDR2 YFSETQ. V shed 4 bases, J shed 4 bases, and the junction held 3 bases outside the gene matches. The CDR3 protein is CASSPGTGETQYF. The CDR3 DNA reads as TGCGCCAGCAGCCCGGGGACAGGAGAGACCCAGTACTTC.

CDR3 DNA: TGCAGTGCTACCCCCTCGGACAGGAGGGGGCCAGATACGCAGTATTTT. This encodes CSATPSDRRGPDTQYF. J is TRBJ2-3 and V is TRBV20-1; maybe TRBD1 (7 bases). The CDR3 consists of 16 residues. Trimming shortened V by 4 bases and J by 4 bases, and 21 bases separated the two germline ends. The germline V gene has CDR1 DFQATT and CDR2 SNEGSKA (reference sequence).

The chain joins TRBV11-2 to TRBJ1-2, with D possibly TRBD1 on 5 matching bases. The V gene's germline CDR1 is SGHAT and CDR2 FQNNGV. The CDR3 is 15 residues long. V was clipped by 3 bases and J by 2 bases, with 13 bases between them. The CDR3 region is CASSFRGGRNYGYTF. CDR3 nucleotides: TGTGCCAGCAGCTTTCGGGGGGGACGGAACTATGGCTACACCTTC.

Here the CDR3 DNA reads TGCAGTGCTAGTCCCTCCTTGGGAAATTCACCCCTCCACTTT. Its translation is CSASPSLGNSPLHF. The chain combines TRBV20-1 with TRBJ1-6; D not resolved. CDR1 and CDR2 (germline): DFQATT, SNEGSKA (reference sequence). Trimming pared 3 bases from V and 7 bases from J, leaving 13 bases between. The CDR3 length is 14 residues.

This clonotype was found once. The chain has TRBV25-1 and TRBJ2-6; D could derive from TRBD1 or TRBD2 (5 bases each). This CDR3 is 13 amino acids long. Trimming removed 7 bases from V and 4 bases from J, with 8 bases in between. CDR1 and CDR2 (germline): MGHDK, SYGVNS. CDR3 region: CASTGAGANVLTF. DNA of the CDR3: TGTGCCAGCACCGGGGCCGGGGCCAACGTCCTGACTTTC.

V usage is TRBV29-1 and J usage is TRBJ2-7; D is unresolved. Trimming removed 4 bases at V and 5 bases at J, with 18 bases between. Germline loops: CDR1 SQVTM, CDR2 ANQGSEA. This CDR3 spans 14 amino acids. The CDR3 DNA reads as TGCAGCGTTGGGTCGTACAGAATCCTCCACGAGCAGTACTTC. It specifies CSVGSYRILHEQYF.

The rearrangement joins TRBV7-8 to TRBJ2-7; D gene uncertain. The V and J ends lost 1 base and 6 bases respectively, with 10 bases between them. The CDR3 extends over 13 amino acids. CDR1 and CDR2 (germline): SGHVS, FQNEAQ. CDR3 in DNA: TGTGCCAGCAGCTTAGGGGCCATTGGCGAGCAGTACTTC. Protein sequence: CASSLGAIGEQYF.

This rearrangement joins TRBV7-3 to TRBJ2-3, with D unresolved. The germline V and J ends were trimmed by 6 bases and 6 bases, with 22 bases remaining between them. Germline V CDR1 and CDR2: SGHTA, FQGTGA. The CDR3 is made up of 16 amino acids. In DNA form, the CDR3 reads TGTGCCAGCAGAAAAGGTTTTGGATCGCCCCGGGATACGCAGTATTTT. Amino acid sequence: CASRKGFGSPRDTQYF.

The chain recombines TRBV12-3 or TRBV12-4 with TRBJ1-4; 8 nucleotides line up with TRBD1. With V trimmed by 1 base and J by 6 bases, 7 bases remained unmatched. The CDR3 is 16 residues long. The CDR3 spells CASSLGGGQGDEKLFF. CDR3 nucleotides: TGTGCCAGCAGTTTAGGGGGAGGACAGGGAGATGAAAAACTGTTTTTT.

The chain is built from TRBV20-1 and TRBJ2-4; D uncertain. V lost 5 bases and J 0 bases, leaving 20 bases between the germline ends. The CDR3 contains 17 residues. Germline V gene lookup returns CDR1 DFQATT and CDR2 SNEGSKA (reference sequence). The CDR3, as DNA: TGCAGTGCTCCCTCCCCCCTGTCAGGTCAAGCCAAAAACATTCAGTACTTC. This gives the protein CSAPSPLSGQAKNIQYF.

About this clonotype itself: A much larger clone differs by one base, so this may be a read error. The chain uses TRBV9 and TRBJ1-1, with 7 bases matching TRBD1. V shed 3 bases and J 7 bases; nucleotides not matched to a gene: 12. The CDR3 is made up of 15 amino acids. CDR1 SGDLS and CDR2 YYNGEE come from the germline V gene. Here the CDR3 reads CASSGGGQGGREAFF. CDR3 sequence (DNA): TGTGCCAGCAGCGGAGGAGGGCAGGGGGGCCGTGAAGCTTTCTTT. The full variable domain, in which reference TRBV9 and TRBJ1-1 provide the parts outside the CDR3, is DSGVTQTPKHLITATGQRVTLRCSPRSGDLSVYWYQQSLDQGLQFLIQYYNGEERAKGNILERFSAQQFPDLHSELNLSSLELGDSALYFCASSGGGQGGREAFFGQGTRLTVV.

This clonotype is a singleton in its sample. This chain links TRBV7-8 with TRBJ2-2, with D uncertain. The V and J ends lost 5 bases and 6 bases respectively, with 10 bases between them. The CDR3 is made up of 13 amino acids. Germline values: CDR1 SGHVS, CDR2 FQNEAQ. This chain's CDR3 is CASSPLISGELFF. CDR3 in DNA: TGTGCCAGCAGCCCGCTGATTTCCGGGGAGCTGTTTTTT.

This clonotype was counted between two and nine times. The chain carries TRBV20-1 and TRBJ2-1, with D perhaps TRBD2 (6 bases). In germline, CDR1 is DFQATT, CDR2 SNEGSKA (reference sequence). The CDR3 runs to 13 residues. The V end lost 7 bases, the J end lost 1 base, and 11 bases lay between the germline ends. CDR3 nucleotide sequence: TGCAGTGTCACCGGGAGTTCCTACAATGAGCAGTTCTTC. This translates into CSVTGSSYNEQFF.

Concerning this clonotype: Being one base from a much bigger clone, this may be a read error. The chain couples TRBV6-4 to TRBJ2-1; 7 bases map to TRBD1. CDR1 and CDR2 (germline): MRHNA, SNTAGT. The CDR3 has 16 residues. With V trimmed by 6 bases and J by 5 bases, 13 bases remained unmatched. The CDR3, as DNA: TGTGCCAGCAGCCAAGAGCCGGGACAGTCTGACAATGAGCAGTTCTTC. Residues: CASSQEPGQSDNEQFF.

The rearrangement uses TRBV29-1 and TRBJ2-7; D is uncertain. Germline values: CDR1 SQVTM, CDR2 ANQGSEA. V was shortened by 4 bases and J by 3 bases, with 10 bases between the two germline ends. The CDR3 is made up of 12 amino acids. CDR3 in amino acids: CSVGKEHYEQYF. The CDR3 nucleotides are TGCAGCGTTGGAAAAGAACACTACGAGCAGTACTTC.